This T cell receptor (beta chain) was sequenced during a study of Ad26.COV2.S vaccination and SARS-CoV-2 variants. The germline V gene encodes CDR1 MNHNY and CDR2 SVGAGI (reference sequence). This CDR3 spans 16 amino acids. J was trimmed by 1 base and V by 0 bases; bases with no gene match: 2. Data came from immunoSEQ multiplex PCR; TCRdb stores just in-frame clones and leaves some out. The profile shows about 480,000 clones, approximately 90% of them singletons. The sample holds one count of this clone. Regarding treatment: roughly 19 received Ad26.COV2.S at low or high dose, single or two shots; 5 received placebo; per-sample allocation not given. Sampling was done on day 63 after the first vaccine or placebo injection.

The chain combines TRBV6-6 with TRBJ1-5; 8 nucleotides agree with TRBD1. The material was peripheral blood, obtained in a trial of Ad26.COV2.S vaccine versus placebo. This receptor was taken from a person aged 18-65 years who received the Ad26.COV2.S COVID-19 vaccine or a placebo. In DNA form, the CDR3 reads TGTGCCAGCAGTTACTCACGGACAGGGAGCAATCAGCCCCAGCATTTT. Translated: CASSYSRTGSNQPQHF.